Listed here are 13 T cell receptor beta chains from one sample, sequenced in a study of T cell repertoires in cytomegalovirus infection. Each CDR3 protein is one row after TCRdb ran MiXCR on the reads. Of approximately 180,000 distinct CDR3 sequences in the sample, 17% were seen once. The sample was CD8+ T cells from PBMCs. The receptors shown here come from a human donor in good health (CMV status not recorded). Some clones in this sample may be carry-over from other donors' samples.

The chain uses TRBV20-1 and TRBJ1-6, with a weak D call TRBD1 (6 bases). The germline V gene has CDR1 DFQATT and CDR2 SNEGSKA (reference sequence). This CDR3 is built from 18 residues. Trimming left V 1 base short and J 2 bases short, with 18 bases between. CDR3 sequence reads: CSARARRGDRTYNSPLHF. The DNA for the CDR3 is TGCAGTGCTAGAGCCCGGAGGGGGGATCGAACCTATAATTCACCCCTCCACTTT.

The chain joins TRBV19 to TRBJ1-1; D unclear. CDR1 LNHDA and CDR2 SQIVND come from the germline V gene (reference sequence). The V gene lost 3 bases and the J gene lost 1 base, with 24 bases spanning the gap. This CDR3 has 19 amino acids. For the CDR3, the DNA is TGTGCCAGTAGTATTCAGGCCCGAGTATCCCTCCAAAGGAACACTGAAGCTTTCTTT. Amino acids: CASSIQARVSLQRNTEAFF.

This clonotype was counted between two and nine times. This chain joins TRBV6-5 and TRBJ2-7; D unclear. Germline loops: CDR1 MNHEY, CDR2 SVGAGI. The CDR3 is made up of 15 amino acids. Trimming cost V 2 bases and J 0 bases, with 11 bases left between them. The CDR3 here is CASSYSTDRSYEQYF. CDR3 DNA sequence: TGTGCCAGCAGTTACAGCACGGATCGCTCCTACGAGCAGTACTTC.

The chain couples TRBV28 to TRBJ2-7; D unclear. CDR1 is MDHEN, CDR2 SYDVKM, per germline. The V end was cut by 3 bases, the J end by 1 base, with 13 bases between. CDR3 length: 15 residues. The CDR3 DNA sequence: TGTGCCAGCAGTTTCCCTGGTGACGGATCCTACGAGCAGTACTTC. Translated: CASSFPGDGSYEQYF. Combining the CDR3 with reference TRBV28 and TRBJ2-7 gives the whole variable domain DVKVTQSSRYLVKRTGEKVFLECVQDMDHENMFWYRQDPGLGLRLIYFSYDVKMKEKGDIPEGYSVSREKKERFSLILESASTNQTSMYLCASSFPGDGSYEQYFGPGTRLTVT.

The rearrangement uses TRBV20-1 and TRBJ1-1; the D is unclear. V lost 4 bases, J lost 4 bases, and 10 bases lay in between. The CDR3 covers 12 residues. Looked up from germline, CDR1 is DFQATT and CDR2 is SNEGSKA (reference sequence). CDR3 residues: CSAIGVSTEAFF. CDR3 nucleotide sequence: TGCAGTGCTATTGGGGTTTCCACTGAAGCTTTCTTT.

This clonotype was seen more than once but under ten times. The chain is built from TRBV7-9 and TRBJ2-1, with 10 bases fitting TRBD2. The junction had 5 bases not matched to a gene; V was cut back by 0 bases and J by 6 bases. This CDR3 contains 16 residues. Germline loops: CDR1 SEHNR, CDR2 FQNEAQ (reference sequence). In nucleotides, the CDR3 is TGTGCCAGCAGCTTAGCGAGGAGCGGGGGGGTCAATGAGCAGTTCTTC. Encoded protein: CASSLARSGGVNEQFF.

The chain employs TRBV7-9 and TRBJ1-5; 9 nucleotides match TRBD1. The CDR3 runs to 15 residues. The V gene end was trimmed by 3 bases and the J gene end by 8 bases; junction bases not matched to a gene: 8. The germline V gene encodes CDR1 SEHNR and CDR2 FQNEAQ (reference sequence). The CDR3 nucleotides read TGTGCCAGCAGCTTGGGGAATACAGGGGGCGAGCCCCAGCATTTT. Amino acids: CASSLGNTGGEPQHF. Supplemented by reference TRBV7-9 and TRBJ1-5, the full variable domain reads DTGVSQNPRHKITKRGQNVTFRCDPISEHNRLYWYRQTLGQGPEFLTYFQNEAQLEKSRLLSDRFSAERPKGSFSTLEIQRTEQGDSAMYLCASSLGNTGGEPQHFGDGTRLSIL.

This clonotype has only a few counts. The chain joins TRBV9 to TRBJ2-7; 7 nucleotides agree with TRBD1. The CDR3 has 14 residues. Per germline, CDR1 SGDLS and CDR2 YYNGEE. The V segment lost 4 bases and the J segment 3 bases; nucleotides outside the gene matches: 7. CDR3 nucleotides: TGTGCCAGCAGCTCGTCCGGGACAGACTACGAGCAGTACTTC. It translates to CASSSSGTDYEQYF.

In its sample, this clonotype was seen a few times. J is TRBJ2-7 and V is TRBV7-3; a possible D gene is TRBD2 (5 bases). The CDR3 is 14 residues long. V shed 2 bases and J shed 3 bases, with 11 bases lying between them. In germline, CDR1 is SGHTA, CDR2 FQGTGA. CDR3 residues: CASSLYSVNYEQYF. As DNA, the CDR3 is TGTGCCAGCAGCTTATATAGCGTGAACTACGAGCAGTACTTC.

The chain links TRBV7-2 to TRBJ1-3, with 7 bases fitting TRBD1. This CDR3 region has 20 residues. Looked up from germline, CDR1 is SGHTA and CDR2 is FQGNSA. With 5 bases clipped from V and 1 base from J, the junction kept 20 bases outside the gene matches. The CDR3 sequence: CASSPTTGTDPLRSGNTIYF. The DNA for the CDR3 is TGTGCCAGCAGCCCTACCACAGGGACAGATCCGCTGCGTTCTGGAAACACCATATATTTT.

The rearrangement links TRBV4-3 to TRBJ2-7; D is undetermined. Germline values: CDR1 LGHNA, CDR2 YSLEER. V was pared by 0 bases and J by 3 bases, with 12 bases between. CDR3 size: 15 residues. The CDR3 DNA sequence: TGCGCCAGCAGCCAAGAAAGTTTCAGGAACTACGAGCAGTACTTC. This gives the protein CASSQESFRNYEQYF.

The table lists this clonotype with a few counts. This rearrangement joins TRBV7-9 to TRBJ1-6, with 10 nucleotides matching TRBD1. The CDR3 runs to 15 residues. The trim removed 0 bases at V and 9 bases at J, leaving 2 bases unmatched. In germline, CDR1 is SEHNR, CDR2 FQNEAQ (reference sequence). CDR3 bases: TGTGCCAGCAGCTTAGCGCGGGACAGGGGTTCACCCCTCCACTTT. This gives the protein CASSLARDRGSPLHF.

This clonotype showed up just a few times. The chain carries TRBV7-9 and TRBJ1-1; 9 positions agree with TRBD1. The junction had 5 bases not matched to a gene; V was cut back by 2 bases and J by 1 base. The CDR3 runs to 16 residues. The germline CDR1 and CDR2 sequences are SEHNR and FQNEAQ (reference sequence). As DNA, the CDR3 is TGTGCCAGCAGCTTACCACAGGGGGCGAGGAACACTGAAGCTTTCTTT. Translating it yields CASSLPQGARNTEAFF. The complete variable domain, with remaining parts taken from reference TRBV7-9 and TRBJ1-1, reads DTGVSQNPRHKITKRGQNVTFRCDPISEHNRLYWYRQTLGQGPEFLTYFQNEAQLEKSRLLSDRFSAERPKGSFSTLEIQRTEQGDSAMYLCASSLPQGARNTEAFFGQGTRLTVV.